This T cell receptor beta chain is from a study of post-analysis software for immune sequencing data (dated by TCRdb to the mid-2010s). Study-level background: Relapsing-remitting, secondary progressive and progressive-relapsing multiple sclerosis were recorded as disease courses, and subtype annotation was lacking for some patients. The patient repertoires were set against about 10 previously published healthy control repertoires from donors whose ages ranged from about 6 to 25 years. A subset of samples was prepared in parallel using single-end sample barcoding, then pooled and co-amplified after Illumina adapter ligation. The study at large found these results: Direct clustering with F measure showed strong co-clustering of samples prepared in the same batch, prompting a batch-effect correction. Normalized Chao1 diversity was significantly lower in multiple sclerosis patients than controls, suggesting substantial peripheral T-cell clonal expansion. The multiple sclerosis patient group was slightly younger than the control group.

The library relied on PCR. The reads were generated on an Illumina HiSeq 2500. To reduce PCR and sequencing biases, unique molecular identifiers were incorporated into the TCR beta cDNA libraries. Per 1 to 10 million input T cells, some 500,000 cDNA molecules were obtained, such that each molecule approximated one T cell. The same protocol used for the earlier healthy control dataset was applied to prepare and sequence the patient libraries. Within a given batch, samples were prepared together, multiplexed and sequenced on the same HiSeq lane. Under the source paper's analysis protocol: Raw barcoded reads were processed with MIGEC, and single-read molecular identifier groups were discarded before consensus assembly and CDR3 extraction. Clonotype tables were post-analysed with VDJtools, normalizing diversity by down-sampling all datasets to the smallest sample size. In repertoire overlap clustering, CDR3 amino acid sequences, but not nucleotide sequences, were matched to correct batch-related cross-sample contamination. The public reads were quality trimmed at Q25 with fastp and then assembled into clones with MiXCR by TCRdb, keeping productive beta chains. Duplicate CDR3 protein sequences are folded into a single record with the most common DNA and genes. The V and J calls follow TCRdb's processing rather than the paper's. Present in this sample are more than 500,000 distinct CDR3 sequences, 34% of which were seen just once. Approximately 6% of the sample lies in the top ten.

Notes on this clonotype: Its antigen remains undetermined. There are no base qualities to consult, and no much larger clone falls within one base.

To demonstrate the VDJtools post-analysis software, TCR beta repertoires were profiled from the peripheral blood of about 13 young patients with multiple sclerosis. Multiple sclerosis patients were children and adolescents aged about 6 to 17 years. The source of this sequence is a girl aged 2-17 years with multiple sclerosis. The sequenced sample consisted of blood.

The DNA sequence reads TGTGCCAGCAGCGGAGAATGGGGAGCTAACTATGGCTACACCTTC. It translates to CASSGEWGANYGYTF. The V and J segments used are TRBV3-1 and TRBJ1-2; no D segment can be confidently identified. V is pared back by 5 bases and J by 0 bases, with 13 bases lying between the germline termini. From the cysteine through the phenylalanine, the CDR3 covers 15 amino acids. CDR3 DNA is the only sequence kept; it has 45 bases, read in frame from the first base. CDR1 and CDR2 (LGHDT, YNNKEL) derive from the germline V gene (reference sequence). Joined to the reference TRBV3-1 and TRBJ1-2 proteins, this CDR3 gives the full variable domain: DTAVSQTPKYLVTQMGNDKSIKCEQNLGHDTMYWYKQDSKKFLKIMFSYNNKELIINETVPNRFSPKSPDKAHLNLHINSLELGDSAVYFCASSGEWGANYGYTFGSGTRLTVV.